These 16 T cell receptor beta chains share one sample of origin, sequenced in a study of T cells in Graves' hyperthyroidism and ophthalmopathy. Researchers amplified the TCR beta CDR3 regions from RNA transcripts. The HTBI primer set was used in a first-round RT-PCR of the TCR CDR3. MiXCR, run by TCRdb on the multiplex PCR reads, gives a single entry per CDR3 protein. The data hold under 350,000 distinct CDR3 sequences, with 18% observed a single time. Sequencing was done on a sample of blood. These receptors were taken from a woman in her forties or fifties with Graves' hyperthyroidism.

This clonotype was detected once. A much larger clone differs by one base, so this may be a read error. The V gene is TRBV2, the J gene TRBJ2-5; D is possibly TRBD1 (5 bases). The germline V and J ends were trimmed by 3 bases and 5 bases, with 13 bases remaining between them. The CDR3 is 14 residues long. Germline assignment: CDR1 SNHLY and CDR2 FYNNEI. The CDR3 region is CASSERHRRETQYF. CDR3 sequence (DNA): TGTGCCAGCAGTGAGAGGCACAGGCGGGAGACCCAGTACTTC.

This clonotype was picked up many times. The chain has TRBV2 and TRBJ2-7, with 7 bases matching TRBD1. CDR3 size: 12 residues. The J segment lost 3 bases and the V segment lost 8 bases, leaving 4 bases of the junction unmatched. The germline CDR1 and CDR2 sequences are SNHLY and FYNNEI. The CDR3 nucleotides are TGTGCCAGCCGAGCAGGGGGCTACGAGCAGTACGTC. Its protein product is CASRAGGYEQYV.

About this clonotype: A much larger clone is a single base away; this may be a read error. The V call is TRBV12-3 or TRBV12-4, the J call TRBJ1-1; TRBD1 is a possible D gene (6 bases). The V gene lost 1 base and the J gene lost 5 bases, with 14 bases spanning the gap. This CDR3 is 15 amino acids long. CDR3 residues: CASSLDGRGGTEAFF. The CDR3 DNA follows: TGTGCCAGCAGTTTAGACGGGAGGGGGGGAACTGAAGCTTTCTTT.

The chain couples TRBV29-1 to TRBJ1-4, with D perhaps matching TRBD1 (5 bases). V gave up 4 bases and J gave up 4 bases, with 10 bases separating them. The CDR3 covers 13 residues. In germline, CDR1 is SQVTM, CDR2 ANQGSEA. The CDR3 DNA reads TGCAGCGTTGGAGACAGTAGTAATGAAAAACTGTTTTTT. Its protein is CSVGDSSNEKLFF.

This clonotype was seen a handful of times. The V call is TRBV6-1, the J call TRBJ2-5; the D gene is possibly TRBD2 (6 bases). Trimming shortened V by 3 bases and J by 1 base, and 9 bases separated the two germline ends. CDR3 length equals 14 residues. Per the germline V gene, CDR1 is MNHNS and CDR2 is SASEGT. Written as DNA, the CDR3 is TGTGCCAGCAGTGACTGGGGACTCCAAGAGACCCAGTACTTC. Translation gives CASSDWGLQETQYF.

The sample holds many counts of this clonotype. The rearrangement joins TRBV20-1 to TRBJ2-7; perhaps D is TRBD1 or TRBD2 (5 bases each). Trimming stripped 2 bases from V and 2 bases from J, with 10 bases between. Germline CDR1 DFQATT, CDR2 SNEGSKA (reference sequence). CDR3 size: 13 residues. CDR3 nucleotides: TGCAGTGCTAGATGGGACGGCCCCTACGAGCAGTACTTC. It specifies CSARWDGPYEQYF.

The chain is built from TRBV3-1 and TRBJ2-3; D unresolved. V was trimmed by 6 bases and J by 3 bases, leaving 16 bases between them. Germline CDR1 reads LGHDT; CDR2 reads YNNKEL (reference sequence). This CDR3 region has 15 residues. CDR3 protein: CASRSTTRRTDTQYF. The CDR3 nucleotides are TGTGCCAGCAGATCAACTACGCGAAGAACAGATACGCAGTATTTT.

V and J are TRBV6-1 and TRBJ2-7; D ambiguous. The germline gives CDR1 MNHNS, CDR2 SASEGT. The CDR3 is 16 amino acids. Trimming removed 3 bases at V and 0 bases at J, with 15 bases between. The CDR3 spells CASSDFGMGSSYEQYF. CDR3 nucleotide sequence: TGTGCCAGCAGTGATTTCGGTATGGGGTCCTCCTACGAGCAGTACTTC.

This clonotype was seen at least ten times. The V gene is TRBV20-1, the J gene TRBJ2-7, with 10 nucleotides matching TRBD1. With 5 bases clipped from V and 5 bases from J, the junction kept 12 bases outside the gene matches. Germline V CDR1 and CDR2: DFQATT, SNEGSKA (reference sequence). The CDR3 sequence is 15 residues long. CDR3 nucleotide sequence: TGCAGTGCTTTATCCGCCGGGACAGGGGATGACGAGCAGTACTTC. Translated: CSALSAGTGDDEQYF.

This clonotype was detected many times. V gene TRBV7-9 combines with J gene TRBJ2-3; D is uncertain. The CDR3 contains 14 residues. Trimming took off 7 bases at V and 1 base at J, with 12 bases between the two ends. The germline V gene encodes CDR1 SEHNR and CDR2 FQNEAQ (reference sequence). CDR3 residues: CASTTNEGTDTQYF. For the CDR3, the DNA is TGTGCCAGCACCACGAACGAGGGCACAGATACGCAGTATTTT.

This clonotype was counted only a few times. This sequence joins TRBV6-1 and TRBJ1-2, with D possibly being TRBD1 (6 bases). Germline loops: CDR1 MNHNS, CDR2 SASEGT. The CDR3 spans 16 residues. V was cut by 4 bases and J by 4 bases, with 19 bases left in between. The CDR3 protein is CASSAQGPTGTYGYTF. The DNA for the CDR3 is TGTGCCAGCAGTGCCCAGGGGCCAACAGGGACCTATGGCTACACCTTC.

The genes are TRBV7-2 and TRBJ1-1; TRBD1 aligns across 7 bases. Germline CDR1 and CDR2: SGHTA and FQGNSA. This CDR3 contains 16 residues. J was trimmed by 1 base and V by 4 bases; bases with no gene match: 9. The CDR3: CASSSTGVGQNTEAFF. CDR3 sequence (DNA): TGTGCCAGCAGCTCAACAGGGGTCGGACAGAACACTGAAGCTTTCTTT. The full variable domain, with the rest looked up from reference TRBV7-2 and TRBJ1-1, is GAGVSQSPSNKVTEKGKDVELRCDPISGHTALYWYRQSLGQGLEFLIYFQGNSAPDKSGLPSDRFSAERTGGSVSTLTIQRTQQEDSAVYLCASSSTGVGQNTEAFFGQGTRLTVV.

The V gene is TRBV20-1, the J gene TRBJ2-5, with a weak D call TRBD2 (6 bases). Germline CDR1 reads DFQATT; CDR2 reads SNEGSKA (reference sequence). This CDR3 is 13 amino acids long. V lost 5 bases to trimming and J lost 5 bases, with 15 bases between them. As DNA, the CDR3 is TGCAGTGCTCGGGACTTCTCAGGGGAGACCCAGTACTTC. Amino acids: CSARDFSGETQYF.

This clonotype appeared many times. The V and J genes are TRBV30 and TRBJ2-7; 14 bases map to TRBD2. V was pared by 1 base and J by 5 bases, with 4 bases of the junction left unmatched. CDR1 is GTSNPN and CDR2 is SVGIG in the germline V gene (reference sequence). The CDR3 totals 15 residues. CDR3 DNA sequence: TGTGCCTGGAGTGCGCCGGGACTAGCGGGAGACGAGCAGTACTTC. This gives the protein CAWSAPGLAGDEQYF. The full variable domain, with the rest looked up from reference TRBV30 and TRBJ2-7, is SQTIHQWPATLVQPVGSPLSLECTVEGTSNPNLYWYRQAAGRGLQLLFYSVGIGQISSEVPQNLSASRPQDRQFILSSKKLLLSDSGFYLCAWSAPGLAGDEQYFGPGTRLTVT.

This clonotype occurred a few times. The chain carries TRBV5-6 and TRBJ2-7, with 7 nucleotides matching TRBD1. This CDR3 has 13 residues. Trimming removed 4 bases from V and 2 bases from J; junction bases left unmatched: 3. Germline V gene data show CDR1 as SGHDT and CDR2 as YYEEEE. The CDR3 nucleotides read TGTGCCAGCAGCGAAGGACAGGCCTACGAGCAGTACGTC. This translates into CASSEGQAYEQYV.

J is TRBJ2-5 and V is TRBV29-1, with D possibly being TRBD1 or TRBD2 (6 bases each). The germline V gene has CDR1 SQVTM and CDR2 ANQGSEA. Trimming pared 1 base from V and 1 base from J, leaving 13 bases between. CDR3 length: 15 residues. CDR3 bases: TGCAGCGTTGAAGGGGGGCGGGGACTCCAAGAGACCCAGTACTTC. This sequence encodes CSVEGGRGLQETQYF.